Below, one TCR beta chain is given with its context. Its matching antigen is unknown. These data are taken from a study of cytomegalovirus exposure and HLA in healthy donors. The study's findings and limits: Specificity for CMV antigens was confirmed in vitro for a few of the CMV-associated chains. A list of roughly 160 TCR beta chains associated with cytomegalovirus was given.

Only in-frame clones appear in the TCRdb table, and some are missing; sequencing was by immunoSEQ multiplex PCR. The sample consists of around 190,000 clones, about 89% of them appearing once. From the roughly 120-subject validation cohort, which was separate from the approximately 670-subject first cohort, the donors were drawn. The receptor was derived from a man between 25 and 39 years old in good health and CMV-seropositive. Specimen: PBMCs.

CDR3 sequence: CASSADGGQPQHF. CDR3 nucleotide sequence: TGTGCCAGCAGCGCCGACGGTGGGCAGCCCCAGCATTTT. The gene calls are TRBV9 and TRBJ1-5; D is uncertain. In germline, CDR1 is SGDLS, CDR2 YYNGEE. Trimming cost V 3 bases and J 7 bases, with 11 bases left between them. The CDR3 has 13 residues.